This T cell receptor (beta chain) was sequenced for a study of radiation and T cells in renal cell carcinoma. The assay was immunoSEQ multiplex PCR, and TCRdb's table has in-frame clones only and misses some. The table shows 130,000 to 150,000 clones, with 88% occurring only once. Time point specified: baseline pretreatment blood. Treatment indicated: 15 Gy SBRT to primary tumor, nephrectomy 4 weeks later. Clear cell pathology was present in this patient's renal cell carcinoma. Germline V gene data show CDR1 as SEHNR and CDR2 as FQNEAQ (reference sequence). Trimming pared 0 bases from V and 8 bases from J, leaving 13 bases between. The CDR3 loop spans 15 amino acids.

Sequencing used blood, obtained from a patient whose treatment included radiotherapy and nephrectomy. This chain connects TRBV7-9 to TRBJ1-4, with D possibly matching TRBD1 (6 bases). The sequence was obtained from a woman aged 65 to 85 with renal cell carcinoma. The CDR3 protein is CASSLAGQSGEKLFF. CDR3 sequence (DNA): TGTGCCAGCAGCTTAGCTGGACAGAGCGGGGAAAAACTGTTTTTT.